This entry concerns a single T cell receptor beta chain. Its antigen is unknown. TCRdb's copy holds only in-frame clones and misses some; the assay was immunoSEQ multiplex PCR. The sample lists 25,000 to 30,000 clones, 75% to 90% occurring once. The data derive from a study of stem cell transplantation in POMP-related autoinflammatory disease. Looking at the study overall: CD8+ T cells were low and CD4+ cells naive-skewed before transplant.

Findings of the study overall: In patients with PRAID, every analyzed T-cell subset tended to show lower diversity and higher clonality.

The CDR3 runs 14 residues. V lost 3 bases and J lost 0; bases outside the gene matches: 2. CDR1 is SGHRS, CDR2 YFSETQ, per germline. The chain carries TRBV5-1 and TRBJ1-1; TRBD1 aligns across 7 bases. The sequencing here drew on CD4+ T cells from PBMCs, taken before stem cell transplantation. The source of this sequence is a human donor with POMP-related autoinflammation and immune dysregulation (PRAID). The CDR3 sequence is CASSWTGVNTEAFF. Here the CDR3 DNA reads TGCGCCAGCAGCTGGACAGGAGTGAACACTGAAGCTTTCTTT. Supplemented by reference TRBV5-1 and TRBJ1-1, the full variable domain reads KAGVTQTPRYLIKTRGQQVTLSCSPISGHRSVSWYQQTPGQGLQFLFEYFSETQRNKGNFPGRFSGRQFSNSRSEMNVSTLELGDSALYLCASSWTGVNTEAFFGQGTRLTVV.